This is a list of T cell receptor beta chains from one sample in a study of CXCR3 chemokines and chemotherapy response in bladder cancer. One entry per CDR3 protein, called by TCRdb with MiXCR from the PCR reads. The repertoire holds some 8,100 distinct CDR3 sequences, with about 12% as singletons. Sampling was conducted from a patient whose treatment included neoadjuvant chemotherapy. These TCRs come from a human donor with bladder cancer that responded to neoadjuvant chemotherapy. The CDR3 runs from the conserved cysteine through the conserved F or W. The D gene is left open where the match is weak. Size is omitted from some rows. Given values are once, few, many or a class for expanded clones.

D	V	size	J	DNA	CDR3
TRBD1	TRBV24-1	large	TRBJ1-2	TGTGCCACCAGTGCACGGGACAGCTATGGCTACACCTTC	CATSARDSYGYTF
TRBD1	TRBV19	NA	TRBJ2-7	TGTGCCAGTAGTATCGGACAGGGGGCCTACGAGCAGTACTTC	CASSIGQGAYEQYF
NA	TRBV5-6	many	TRBJ1-1	TGTGCCAGCAGCTTGCGGGGTCGCGGAAGTGATGAAGCTTTCTTT	CASSLRGRGSDEAFF
NA	TRBV6-2/TRBV6-3	medium-sized	TRBJ2-1	TGTGCCAGCAGTTACCCCACGGGGACCCTATTCGGAGACAATGAGCAGTTCTTC	CASSYPTGTLFGDNEQFF
NA	TRBV6-5	many	TRBJ1-5	TGTGCCAGCAGTGTAGGACGGAGGAGCAATCAGCCCCAGCATTTT	CASSVGRRSNQPQHF
NA	TRBV15	many	TRBJ1-1	TGTGCCACCAGCAGGCCTTCGAGCACTGAAGCTTTCTTT	CATSRPSSTEAFF
NA	TRBV20-1	many	TRBJ1-6	TGCAGTGCTCCCAGACAGAGACCCTCCTATAATTCACCCCTCCACTTT	CSAPRQRPSYNSPLHF
TRBD2	TRBV9	few	TRBJ2-2	TGTGCCAGCAGCTTTAGCGGGGGAGGCACCGGGGAGCTGTTTTTT	CASSFSGGGTGELFF
NA	TRBV19	many	TRBJ1-1	TGTGCCAGTAGTATCGGGGTGAGGCAGTTAATCATGAACACTGAAGCTTTCTTT	CASSIGVRQLIMNTEAFF
NA	TRBV30	once	TRBJ2-5	TGTGCCTGGAGCCGACAGGTCCAAGAGACCCAGTACTTC	CAWSRQVQETQYF
TRBD2	TRBV6-1	many	TRBJ2-1	TGTGCCAGTCGGAGAAGGTGGGGCCTAGCGGGGGGTTACAATGAGCAGTTCTTC	CASRRRWGLAGGYNEQFF
NA	TRBV10-3	many	TRBJ2-1	TGTGCCATCACCTGGTCTGCCCCAGCGAACAATGAGCAGTTCTTC	CAITWSAPANNEQFF
NA	TRBV12-3/TRBV12-4	NA	TRBJ1-1	TGTGCCAGCAGTTTATCGGGGGTTGCCACTGAAGCTTTCTTT	CASSLSGVATEAFF
TRBD1	TRBV6-5	NA	TRBJ1-2	TGTGCCAGCAGGAGACAGGGGTCTGGCTACACCTTC	CASRRQGSGYTF
TRBD2	TRBV5-4	few	TRBJ2-5	TGTGCCAGCAGCTTGTACTCCGGCAGCGGGGGGGCGGAGGAGACCCAGTACTTC	CASSLYSGSGGAEETQYF
TRBD2	TRBV20-1	NA	TRBJ2-3	TGCAGTGCTAGAGATTATCAGCGGGGAACAGATACGCAGTATTTT	CSARDYQRGTDTQYF
NA	TRBV27	many	TRBJ1-1	TGTGCCAGCAGTTTAGAGGGGAACACTGAAGCTTTCTTT	CASSLEGNTEAFF
TRBD2	TRBV6-5	medium-sized	TRBJ2-3	TGTGCCAGCAGCAGACTAGCGGGGGGGCCAGATACGCAGTATTTT	CASSRLAGGPDTQYF
TRBD1	TRBV6-5	NA	TRBJ2-7	TGTGCCAGCAAGAGGACAGGGACCTCCGACGAGCAGTACTTC	CASKRTGTSDEQYF
NA	TRBV5-6	many	TRBJ2-1	TGTGCCAGCAGCTATATCACATACAGCTCCTACAATGAGCAGTTCTTC	CASSYITYSSYNEQFF
NA	TRBV19	many	TRBJ2-3	TGTGCCTGTCACCGGGCCGATACGCAGTATTTT	CACHRADTQYF
NA	TRBV12-3/TRBV12-4	many	TRBJ1-3	TGTGCCAGCACCCGGATGACTGGGGGGGGAAACACCATATATTTT	CASTRMTGGGNTIYF
TRBD2	TRBV24-1	many	TRBJ2-7	TGTGCCACCAGTCGGGGGGGCTACTACGAGCAGTACTTC	CATSRGGYYEQYF